This is a list of T cell receptor beta chains from one sample in a study of blood T cell repertoires in COVID-19. The repertoire was sequenced with immunoSEQ multiplex PCR; TCRdb's copy has only in-frame clones and lacks some. The table shows a few hundred thousand clones, with 85% to 90% occurring only once. Sequenced material: PBMCs or T cells enriched from blood (not recorded which). These receptors were collected from a woman aged 18-30 years with acute COVID-19. The CDR3 runs from the conserved cysteine through the conserved F or W. The order of the fields is J gene, V gene, D gene, CDR3 length, clone size, CDR3 protein, CDR3 DNA. The D gene is left open where the match is weak. Size is stated for part of the rows, as once, few or many counts, or as a class when the clone is expanded.

>TRBJ1-3|TRBV5-1|TRBD1|18|-
CASSLGDRGTVAGNTIYF
TGCGCCAGCAGCTTGGGGGACAGGGGTACGGTAGCTGGAAACACCATATATTTT
>TRBJ1-6|TRBV15|TRBD1|14|-
CATEDREDNSPLHF
TGTGCCACCGAAGACAGGGAAGATAATTCACCCCTCCACTTT
>TRBJ2-7|TRBV18|TRBD2|14|once
CASSPREGAYEQYF
TGTGCCAGCTCACCTAGGGAGGGCGCCTACGAGCAGTACTTC
>TRBJ1-3|TRBV9|TRBD1|17|-
CASSLGWTGETGNTIYF
TGTGCCAGCAGCCTCGGATGGACAGGGGAGACTGGAAACACCATATATTTT
>TRBJ2-1|TRBV29-1|-|13|-
CSVEDIRGNEQFF
TGCAGCGTTGAAGATATCCGGGGCAATGAGCAGTTCTTC
>TRBJ1-1|TRBV5-1|-|14|-
CASSLAVTNTEAFF
TGCGCCAGCAGCCTGGCGGTCACGAACACTGAAGCTTTCTTT
>TRBJ1-2|TRBV7-8|TRBD1|14|-
CASSFGQGDYGYTF
TGTGCCAGCAGCTTCGGACAGGGGGACTATGGCTACACCTTC
>TRBJ2-1|TRBV27|TRBD2|15|-
CASSLGTSASNEQFF
TGTGCCAGCAGTCTTGGGACTAGCGCGTCAAATGAGCAGTTCTTC
>TRBJ2-7|TRBV5-1|TRBD1|14|once
CASRRTGDAYEQYF
TGCGCCAGCAGACGTACAGGGGACGCCTACGAGCAGTACTTC
>TRBJ1-3|TRBV5-4|-|16|few
CASSLGPTGGGNTIYF
TGTGCCAGCAGCTTAGGGCCAACGGGGGGTGGAAACACCATATATTTT
>TRBJ2-1|TRBV11-3|-|15|once
CASSLMRARYNEQFF
TGTGCCAGCAGCTTAATGCGGGCCCGGTACAATGAGCAGTTCTTC
>TRBJ1-4|TRBV23-1|-|13|-
CASSQPPDEKLFF
TGCGCCAGCAGTCAACCACCAGATGAAAAACTGTTTTTT
>TRBJ2-5|TRBV11-3|TRBD1|13|-
CASSGTGVETQYF
TGTGCCAGCAGCGGCACAGGGGTGGAGACCCAGTACTTC
>TRBJ1-6|TRBV7-2|-|17|-
CASSSHQGYSYNSPLHF
TGTGCCAGCAGCTCCCACCAGGGTTACTCCTATAATTCACCCCTCCACTTT
>TRBJ1-2|TRBV6-5|TRBD1|14|-
CASSLMGQDRDYTF
TGTGCCAGCAGTCTCATGGGTCAGGACAGGGACTACACCTTC
>TRBJ1-2|TRBV5-4|-|15|-
CASSLVQGLGGGYTF
TGTGCCAGCAGCTTGGTGCAGGGTTTGGGAGGCGGCTACACCTTC
>TRBJ1-1|TRBV12-3/TRBV12-4|-|13|-
CASSLQGGAEAFF
TGTGCCAGCAGTTTGCAGGGAGGGGCTGAAGCTTTCTTT
>TRBJ2-2|TRBV11-2|TRBD2|17|-
CASSLDGLAENTGELFF
TGTGCCAGCAGCTTAGATGGACTAGCGGAGAACACCGGGGAGCTGTTTTTT
>TRBJ1-6|TRBV12-3/TRBV12-4|TRBD1|13|-
CASTLDRGSPLHF
TGTGCCAGCACCTTGGACAGGGGTTCACCCCTCCACTTT
>TRBJ2-3|TRBV5-1|TRBD2|19|-
CASSLGTSGRGPSTDTQYF
TGCGCCAGCAGCTTGGGGACTAGCGGGAGGGGACCAAGCACAGATACGCAGTATTTT
>TRBJ2-5|TRBV28|TRBD2|16|-
CASRTPGLGGFEAQYF
TGTGCCAGCAGAACTCCGGGACTAGGGGGGTTTGAGGCCCAGTACTTC
>TRBJ1-1|TRBV2|TRBD1|12|-
CASSPQGAEAFF
TGTGCCAGCAGTCCACAGGGGGCTGAAGCTTTCTTT
>TRBJ2-1|TRBV6-5|-|14|-
CASSYAGERNEQFF
TGTGCCAGCAGTTACGCAGGGGAAAGGAATGAGCAGTTCTTC
>TRBJ2-5|TRBV15|TRBD2|15|-
CATSRKGLIRETQYF
TGTGCCACCAGCAGGAAGGGACTAATCCGAGAGACCCAGTACTTC
>TRBJ2-3|TRBV29-1|TRBD2|14|-
CSARPSGGTDTQYF
TGCAGCGCGCGTCCTAGCGGAGGCACAGATACGCAGTATTTT
>TRBJ1-5|TRBV27|-|15|-
CASRIQGQSNQPQHF
TGTGCCAGCAGGATACAGGGTCAGAGCAATCAGCCCCAGCATTTT
>TRBJ2-7|TRBV29-1|TRBD1|16|-
CSVEDWAGTGSYEQYF
TGCAGCGTTGAAGATTGGGCCGGGACAGGGTCCTACGAGCAGTACTTC
>TRBJ1-1|TRBV7-8|-|15|-
CASSPIPGMNTEAFF
TGTGCCAGCAGCCCGATCCCAGGGATGAACACTGAAGCTTTCTTT
>TRBJ1-1|TRBV28|-|12|-
CASSPQGMEPFF
TGTGCCAGCAGTCCCCAGGGTATGGAACCTTTCTTT
>TRBJ1-1|TRBV25-1|TRBD1|15|once
CASSEPSGGGTEAFF
TGTGCCAGCAGTGAACCATCAGGGGGAGGAACTGAAGCTTTCTTT
>TRBJ2-1|TRBV28|-|15|-
CASSLLAKGYNEQFF
TGTGCCAGCAGCCTTTTAGCGAAGGGTTACAATGAGCAGTTCTTC
>TRBJ1-2|TRBV5-5|-|15|-
CASRLPATGIGGYTF
TGTGCCAGCAGGCTGCCGGCAACAGGGATAGGTGGCTACACCTTC
>TRBJ1-5|TRBV23-1|-|15|-
CASTRAQGTNQPQHF
TGCGCCAGCACCAGAGCCCAGGGAACGAATCAGCCCCAGCATTTT
>TRBJ2-3|TRBV7-9|-|14|-
CASSLARVADTQYF
TGTGCCAGCAGCTTAGCTAGAGTCGCGGATACGCAGTATTTT
>TRBJ1-5|TRBV7-2|-|13|once
CASSYGGGQPQHF
TGTGCCAGCAGTTACGGGGGGGGTCAGCCCCAGCATTTT
>TRBJ2-5|TRBV18|-|14|once
CASSRQNKGETQYF
TGTGCCAGCTCGCGCCAGAACAAGGGGGAGACCCAGTACTTC
>TRBJ1-1|TRBV5-6|-|13|-
CASSLPPGTEAFF
TGTGCCAGCAGCTTGCCGCCGGGGACTGAAGCTTTCTTT
>TRBJ2-5|TRBV18|-|14|-
CASSPPGDKETQYF
TGTGCCAGCTCACCACCCGGGGATAAAGAGACCCAGTACTTC
>TRBJ1-5|TRBV19|TRBD1|14|-
CASKVPGGGQPQHF
TGTGCCAGTAAGGTGCCAGGGGGCGGTCAGCCCCAGCATTTT
>TRBJ1-2|TRBV5-1|TRBD1|19|-
CASSRKPGGTLTLHYGYTF
TGCGCCAGCAGCAGAAAGCCAGGGGGTACCCTCACGCTGCACTATGGCTACACCTTC
>TRBJ2-1|TRBV28|-|14|-
CASSLYRAYNEQFF
TGTGCCAGCAGTTTATACAGGGCCTACAATGAGCAGTTCTTC